This is a list of T cell receptor beta chains from one sample in a study of HIV-infected patients and healthy controls. Using its own MiXCR run on the 5' RACE reads, TCRdb lists one record per CDR3 protein. The table shows some 6,100 distinct CDR3 sequences, with around 7% occurring only once. The specimen was blood, collected during antiretroviral therapy. The origin of the receptors is an adult with HIV infection. The CDR3 runs from the conserved cysteine through the conserved F or W. A D gene is named only where the DNA matches it firmly. The listing skips clone size in some rows; elsewhere it reads once, few, many or a size class.

D	V	J	size	CDR3	DNA
TRBD2	TRBV2	TRBJ2-1	medium-sized	CASKASGQLLYNEQFF	TGTGCCAGCAAGGCTAGCGGGCAACTCCTCTACAATGAGCAGTTCTTC
TRBD1	TRBV6-5	TRBJ2-5	.	CASSYSGTGRGETQYF	TGTGCCAGCAGTTACTCGGGGACAGGGCGAGGAGAGACCCAGTACTTC
TRBD1	TRBV7-9	TRBJ2-7	medium-sized	CASSPSGTGAYEQYF	TGTGCCAGCAGCCCCTCCGGGACAGGGGCCTACGAGCAGTACTTC
.	TRBV11-2	TRBJ2-3	many	CASSLIPGATDTQYF	TGTGCCAGCAGCTTAATCCCGGGAGCCACAGATACGCAGTATTTT
.	TRBV12-3/TRBV12-4	TRBJ2-3	many	CASNLAATSTDTQYF	TGTGCCAGCAACCTTGCTGCAACCAGCACAGATACGCAGTATTTT
.	TRBV10-3	TRBJ2-7	few	CAISESLDYEQYF	TGTGCCATCAGTGAAAGTCTAGACTACGAGCAGTACTTC
.	TRBV27	TRBJ1-4	many	CASAGRVAEKLFF	TGTGCCAGCGCGGGCCGGGTGGCGGAAAAACTGTTTTTT
TRBD1	TRBV18	TRBJ1-5	medium-sized	CASSMGQGLNQPQHF	TGTGCCAGCTCGATGGGACAGGGGTTGAATCAGCCCCAGCATTTT
TRBD1	TRBV11-2	TRBJ2-7	medium-sized	CASSLDGDRTYEQYF	TGTGCCAGCAGCTTAGATGGGGACAGAACCTACGAGCAGTACTTC
.	TRBV28	TRBJ2-7	medium-sized	CASSHVSSYEQYF	TGTGCCAGCAGCCACGTTAGCTCCTACGAGCAGTACTTC
TRBD2	TRBV7-2	TRBJ2-7	.	CASSLGGGSYEQYF	TGTGCCAGCAGCTTGGGCGGGGGCTCCTACGAGCAGTACTTC
TRBD2	TRBV20-1	TRBJ2-1	medium-sized	CSARDPTGGGYNEQFF	TGCAGTGCTAGAGACCCCACGGGAGGGGGGTACAATGAGCAGTTCTTC
.	TRBV28	TRBJ2-2	medium-sized	CASSRRGMRTGELFF	TGTGCCAGCAGTCGCAGGGGCATGAGGACCGGGGAGCTGTTTTTT